This note documents a single T cell receptor (beta chain) sequence. What it binds is not known. The PCR used 60 Vbeta and 13 Jbeta primers. Sequenced by immunoSEQ multiplex PCR; TCRdb stores in-frame clones only, minus some. The sample lists roughly 100,000 clones, 55% to 80% occurring once. This sample is drawn from a study of cytomegalovirus exposure and HLA in healthy donors. Overall study results and limits: CMV serostatus alone was available as immune exposure information. There was a cluster of highly shared sequence variants that was likely a sequencing artifact. Researchers reported that a few CMV-associated chains were confirmed in vitro as CMV antigen-specific.

The germline V and J ends were trimmed by 3 bases and 6 bases, with 18 bases remaining between them. The CDR3 consists of 16 residues. Germline assignment: CDR1 MGHDK and CDR2 SYGVNS. The V and J genes are TRBV25-1 and TRBJ2-1; a possible D gene is TRBD1 (6 bases). The TCR sequence derives from a human donor in good health. The sequenced material came from PBMCs. CDR3 sequence (DNA): TGTGCCAGCAGTGAGGTAGGGGGAGATCGCCGCAATGAGCAGTTCTTC. This codes for CASSEVGGDRRNEQFF.